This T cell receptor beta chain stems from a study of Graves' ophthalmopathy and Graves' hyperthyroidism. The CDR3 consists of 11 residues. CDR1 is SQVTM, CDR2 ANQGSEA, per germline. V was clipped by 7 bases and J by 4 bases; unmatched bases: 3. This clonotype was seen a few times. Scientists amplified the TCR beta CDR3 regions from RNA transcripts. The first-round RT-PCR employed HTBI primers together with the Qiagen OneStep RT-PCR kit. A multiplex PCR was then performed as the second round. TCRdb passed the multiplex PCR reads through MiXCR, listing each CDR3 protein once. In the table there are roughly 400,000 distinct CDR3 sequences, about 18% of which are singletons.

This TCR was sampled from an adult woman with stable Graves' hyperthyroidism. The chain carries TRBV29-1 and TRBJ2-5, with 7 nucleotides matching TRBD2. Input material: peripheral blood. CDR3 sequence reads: CSGGEGETQYF. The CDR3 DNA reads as TGCAGCGGGGGGGAGGGAGAGACCCAGTACTTC.